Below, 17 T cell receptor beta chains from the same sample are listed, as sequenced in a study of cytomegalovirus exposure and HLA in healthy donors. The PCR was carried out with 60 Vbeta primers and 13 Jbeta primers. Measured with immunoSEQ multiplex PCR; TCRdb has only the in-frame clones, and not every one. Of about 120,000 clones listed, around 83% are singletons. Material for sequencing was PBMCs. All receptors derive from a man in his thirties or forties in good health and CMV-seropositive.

In DNA form, the CDR3 reads TGTGCCAGCAGCGCTACGCACGCGGGTGTAGAGACCCAGTACTTC. Its protein is CASSATHAGVETQYF. This sequence joins TRBV9 and TRBJ2-5, with D tentatively TRBD2 (5 bases). CDR1 is SGDLS, CDR2 YYNGEE, per germline. The CDR3 covers 15 residues. V was trimmed by 3 bases and J by 4 bases, leaving 16 bases between them.

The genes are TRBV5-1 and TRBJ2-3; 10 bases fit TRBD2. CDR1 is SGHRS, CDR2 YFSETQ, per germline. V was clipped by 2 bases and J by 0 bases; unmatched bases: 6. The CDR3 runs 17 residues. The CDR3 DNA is TGCGCCAGCAGCTTTTTCATAGCGGGGGGAAGCACAGATACGCAGTATTTT. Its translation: CASSFFIAGGSTDTQYF.

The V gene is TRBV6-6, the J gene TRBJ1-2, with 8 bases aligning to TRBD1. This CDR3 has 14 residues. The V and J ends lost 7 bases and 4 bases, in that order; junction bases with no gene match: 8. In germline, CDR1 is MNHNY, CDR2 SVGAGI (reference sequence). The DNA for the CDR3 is TGTGCCAGCACCACGGACAGGGCCTTCTATGGCTACACCTTC. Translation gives CASTTDRAFYGYTF.

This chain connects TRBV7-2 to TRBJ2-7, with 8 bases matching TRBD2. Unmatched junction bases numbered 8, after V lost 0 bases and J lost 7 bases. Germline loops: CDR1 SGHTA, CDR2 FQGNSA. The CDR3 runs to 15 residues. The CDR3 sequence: CASSLAFGTRGEQYF. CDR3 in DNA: TGTGCCAGCAGCTTAGCCTTCGGGACTAGAGGGGAGCAGTACTTC.

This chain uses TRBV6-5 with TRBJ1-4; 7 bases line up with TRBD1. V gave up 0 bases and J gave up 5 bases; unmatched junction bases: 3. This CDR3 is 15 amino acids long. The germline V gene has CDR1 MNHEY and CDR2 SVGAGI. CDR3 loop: CASSYSGTVNEKLFF. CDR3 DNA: TGTGCCAGCAGTTACTCCGGGACAGTCAATGAAAAACTGTTTTTT.

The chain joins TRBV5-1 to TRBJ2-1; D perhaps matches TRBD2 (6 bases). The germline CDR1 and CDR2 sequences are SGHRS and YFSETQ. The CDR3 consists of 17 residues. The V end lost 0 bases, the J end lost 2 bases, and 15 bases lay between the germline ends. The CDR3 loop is CASSLARSGGTYNEQFF. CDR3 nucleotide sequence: TGCGCCAGCAGCTTGGCCCGGTCTGGGGGGACCTACAATGAGCAGTTCTTC.

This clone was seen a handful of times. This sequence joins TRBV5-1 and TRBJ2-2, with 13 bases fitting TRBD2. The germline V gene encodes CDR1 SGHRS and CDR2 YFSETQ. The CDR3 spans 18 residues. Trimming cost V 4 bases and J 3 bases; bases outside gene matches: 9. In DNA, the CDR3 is TGCGCCAGCAGCCGTGGACTAGCGGGAGCCGCGGACACCGGGGAGCTGTTTTTT. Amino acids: CASSRGLAGAADTGELFF. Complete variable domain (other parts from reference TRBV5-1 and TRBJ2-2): KAGVTQTPRYLIKTRGQQVTLSCSPISGHRSVSWYQQTPGQGLQFLFEYFSETQRNKGNFPGRFSGRQFSNSRSEMNVSTLELGDSALYLCASSRGLAGAADTGELFFGEGSRLTVL.

CDR3 in amino acids: CASSTTGGLSGNTIYF. CDR3 DNA: TGTGCCAGCAGCACCACAGGGGGCTTGAGTGGAAACACCATATATTTT. The chain couples TRBV11-2 to TRBJ1-3; 9 positions agree with TRBD1. The V gene's germline CDR1 is SGHAT and CDR2 FQNNGV. The V and J ends lost 5 bases and 3 bases, in that order; junction bases with no gene match: 8. The CDR3 contains 16 residues.

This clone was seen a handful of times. CDR3 DNA: TGTGCCAGTAGTATAGATCCCACTGTTACCGGGGAGCTGTTTTTT. Encoded protein: CASSIDPTVTGELFF. The chain has TRBV19 and TRBJ2-2; no clear D. This CDR3 has 15 residues. Germline-derived CDR1 and CDR2 are LNHDA and SQIVND (reference sequence). Trimming stripped 0 bases from V and 5 bases from J, with 10 bases between.

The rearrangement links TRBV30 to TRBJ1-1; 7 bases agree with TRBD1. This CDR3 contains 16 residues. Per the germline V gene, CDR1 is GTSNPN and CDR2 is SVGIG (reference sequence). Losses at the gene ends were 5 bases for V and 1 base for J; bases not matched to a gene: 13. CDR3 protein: CAWSLSGTARNTEAFF. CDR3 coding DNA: TGTGCCTGGTCCCTTTCGGGGACAGCTAGGAACACTGAAGCTTTCTTT.

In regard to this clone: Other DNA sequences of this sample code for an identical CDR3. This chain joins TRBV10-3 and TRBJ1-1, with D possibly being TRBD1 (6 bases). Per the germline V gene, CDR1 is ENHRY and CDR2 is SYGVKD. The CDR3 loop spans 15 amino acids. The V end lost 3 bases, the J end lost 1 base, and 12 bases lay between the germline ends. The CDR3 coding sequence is TGTGCCATCAGTGAAATTACAGGGACGAACACTGAAGCTTTCTTT. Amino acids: CAISEITGTNTEAFF.

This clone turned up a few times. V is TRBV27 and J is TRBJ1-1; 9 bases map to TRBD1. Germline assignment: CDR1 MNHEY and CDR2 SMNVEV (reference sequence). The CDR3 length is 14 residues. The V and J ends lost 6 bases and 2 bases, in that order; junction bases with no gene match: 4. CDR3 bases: TGTGCCAGCAGCCTCACAGGGGGCAACACTGAAGCTTTCTTT. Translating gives CASSLTGGNTEAFF.

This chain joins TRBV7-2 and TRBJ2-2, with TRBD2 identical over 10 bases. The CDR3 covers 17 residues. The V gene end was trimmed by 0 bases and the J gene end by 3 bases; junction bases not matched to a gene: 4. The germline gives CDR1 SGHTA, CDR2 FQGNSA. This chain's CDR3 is CASSLALAGPHTGELFF. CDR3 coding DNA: TGTGCCAGCAGCTTAGCACTAGCGGGGCCCCACACCGGGGAGCTGTTTTTT.

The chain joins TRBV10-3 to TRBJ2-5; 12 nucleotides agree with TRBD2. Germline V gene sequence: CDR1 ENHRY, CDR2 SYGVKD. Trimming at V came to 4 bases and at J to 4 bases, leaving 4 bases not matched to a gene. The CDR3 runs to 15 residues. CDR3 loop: CAISGLAGVGETQYF. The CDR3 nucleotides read TGTGCCATCAGTGGACTAGCGGGAGTAGGAGAGACCCAGTACTTC.

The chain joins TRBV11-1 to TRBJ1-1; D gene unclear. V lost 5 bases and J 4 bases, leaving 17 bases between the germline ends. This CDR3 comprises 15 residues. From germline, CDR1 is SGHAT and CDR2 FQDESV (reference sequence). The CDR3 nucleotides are TGTGCCAGCAGCCCAAACCCGAGGAGGAGCACTGAAGCTTTCTTT. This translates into CASSPNPRRSTEAFF.

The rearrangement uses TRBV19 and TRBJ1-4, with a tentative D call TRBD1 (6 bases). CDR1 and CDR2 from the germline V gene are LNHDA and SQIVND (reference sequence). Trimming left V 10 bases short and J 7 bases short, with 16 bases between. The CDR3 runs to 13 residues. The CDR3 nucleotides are TGTGCCACCTCGGGACAAGCAATTGAAAAACTGTTTTTT. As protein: CATSGQAIEKLFF.

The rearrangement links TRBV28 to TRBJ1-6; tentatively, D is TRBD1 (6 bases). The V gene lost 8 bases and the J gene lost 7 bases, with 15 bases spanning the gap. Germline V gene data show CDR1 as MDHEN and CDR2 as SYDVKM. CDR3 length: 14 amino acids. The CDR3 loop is CASVLRQANSPLHF. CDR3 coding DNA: TGTGCCAGCGTTCTCCGACAGGCGAATTCACCCCTCCACTTT.